Below, 18 T cell receptor beta chains from the same sample are listed, as sequenced in a study of T cells in localized non-small cell lung cancer (dated by TCRdb to about 2020). Receptor libraries were prepared by the immunoSEQ multiplex PCR assay. In TCRdb, the immuneACCESS table is reduced to in-frame sequences with V and J assigned. These tables do not hold every clone; where another copy was compared, an unresolved V gene accounts for under half, and the others remain unexplained. This sample lists more than 20,000 clones; about 84% were detected once. About 16% of the sample is taken by the ten largest. This specimen consisted of PBMCs, obtained before any cancer treatment. Every receptor here comes from a woman aged 35 to 75 with stage II squamous cell lung carcinoma.

The chain uses TRBV28 and TRBJ2-3; TRBD1 might be the D (7 bases). There are 15 residues in the CDR3. Germline-derived CDR1 and CDR2 are MDHEN and SYDVKM. V was cut by 5 bases and J by 5 bases, with 17 bases left in between. The CDR3 reads CASSTPDRREDTQYF. CDR3 DNA sequence: TGTGCCAGCAGTACCCCGGACAGGCGGGAAGATACGCAGTATTTT.

The V gene is TRBV19, the J gene TRBJ1-1, with TRBD1 identical over 8 bases. The CDR3 covers 15 residues. V was pared by 5 bases and J by 1 base, with 6 bases of the junction left unmatched. Per germline, CDR1 LNHDA and CDR2 SQIVND (reference sequence). Written as DNA, the CDR3 is TGTGCCAGTAGTGTCCGGGACAGGAGGAACACTGAAGCTTTCTTT. Protein sequence: CASSVRDRRNTEAFF.

This chain connects TRBV7-9 to TRBJ2-7, with D possibly being TRBD2 (5 bases). CDR3 length equals 16 residues. Germline values: CDR1 SEHNR, CDR2 FQNEAQ (reference sequence). The ends were cut back, 5 bases at V and 2 bases at J, with 19 bases in the middle. The CDR3 spells CASSPGSLGNPYEQYF. CDR3 bases: TGTGCCAGCAGCCCTGGGTCACTAGGGAACCCCTACGAGCAGTACTTC.

This chain joins TRBV10-2 and TRBJ1-1; D is possibly TRBD1 (5 bases). V was cut by 0 bases and J by 1 base, with 12 bases left in between. The CDR3 is 16 residues long. CDR1 is WSHSY, CDR2 SAAADI, per germline. In DNA form, the CDR3 reads TGCGCCAGCAGTGAGTCGGACATGGGCCGGAACACTGAAGCTTTCTTT. Its translation: CASSESDMGRNTEAFF.

The CDR3 loop is CASSLEFKGPYGYTF. CDR3 nucleotide sequence: TGTGCCAGCAGCTTGGAGTTTAAGGGGCCCTATGGCTACACCTTC. V is TRBV5-4 and J is TRBJ1-2, with D tentatively TRBD1 (5 bases). The CDR3 extends over 15 amino acids. Germline V gene sequence: CDR1 SGHNT, CDR2 YYREEE (reference sequence). V was trimmed by 0 bases and J by 4 bases, leaving 13 bases between them.

V and J are TRBV5-1 and TRBJ1-4; 9 bases are shared with TRBD1. J was trimmed by 7 bases and V by 0 bases; bases with no gene match: 1. The CDR3 extends over 14 amino acids. Germline V CDR1 and CDR2: SGHRS, YFSETQ. Here the CDR3 reads CASSLGQGGEKLFF. In DNA form, the CDR3 reads TGCGCCAGCAGCTTGGGACAGGGGGGTGAAAAACTGTTTTTT.

V usage is TRBV12-5 and J usage is TRBJ1-6; D is ambiguous. The CDR3 runs 17 residues. Trimming shortened V by 3 bases and J by 0 bases, and 12 bases separated the two germline ends. Germline V gene sequence: CDR1 LGHNT, CDR2 FRNRAP. CDR3 protein: CASGLRASSSYNSPLHF. The CDR3 DNA sequence: TGTGCTAGTGGTTTAAGGGCTTCAAGCTCCTATAATTCACCCCTCCACTTT.

The V and J genes are TRBV19 and TRBJ1-5, with 7 bases fitting TRBD1. The CDR3 is made up of 14 amino acids. Germline V gives CDR1 LNHDA, CDR2 SQIVND (reference sequence). V lost 5 bases and J lost 7; bases outside the gene matches: 8. The CDR3 reads CASSDDRESQPQHF. The CDR3 region has the DNA TGTGCCAGTAGTGACGACAGGGAGAGCCAGCCCCAGCATTTT.

The CDR3 spells CASSATGLSEKLFF. The CDR3 coding sequence is TGTGCCAGCAGCGCAACAGGGCTGAGTGAAAAACTGTTTTTT. This chain links TRBV9 with TRBJ1-4, with TRBD1 as a possible D gene (6 bases). V was shortened by 3 bases and J by 7 bases, with 13 bases between the two germline ends. The CDR3 runs to 14 residues. Germline V gene sequence: CDR1 SGDLS, CDR2 YYNGEE.

The rearrangement joins TRBV12-5 to TRBJ2-7; perhaps TRBD2 as D (5 bases). This CDR3 is 13 amino acids long. Between the trimmed V and J ends, which lost 1 base and 3 bases, there was a span of 7 bases. Germline V gene data show CDR1 as LGHNT and CDR2 as FRNRAP. The CDR3 loop is CASGLGEGYEQYF. As DNA, the CDR3 is TGTGCTAGTGGTTTGGGAGAGGGCTACGAGCAGTACTTC.

The CDR3 sequence: CASSSAGSDRDEQYF. The CDR3 nucleotides read TGTGCCAGCAGTTCTGCGGGCAGCGACAGGGACGAGCAGTACTTC. The chain is built from TRBV28 and TRBJ2-7, with 7 bases matching TRBD1. There are 15 residues in the CDR3. CDR1 is MDHEN and CDR2 is SYDVKM in the germline V gene. The trim removed 4 bases at V and 5 bases at J, leaving 11 bases unmatched.

This clone was observed once. J is TRBJ2-7 and V is TRBV18; possible D gene TRBD1, 6 bases. Per the germline V gene, CDR1 is KGHSH and CDR2 is LQKENI. The CDR3 totals 16 residues. V lost 2 bases to trimming and J lost 3 bases, with 17 bases between them. The CDR3 region is CASSPNQGYGDYEQYF. The DNA for the CDR3 is TGTGCCAGCTCACCAAATCAGGGGTATGGTGACTACGAGCAGTACTTC.

This clone has more than one count but fewer than ten. Here the CDR3 DNA reads TGTGCCAGCAGTGACGGGTCCTCCGGGGAGCTGTTTTTT. Amino acids: CASSDGSSGELFF. This chain connects TRBV6-4 to TRBJ2-2; D ambiguous. The V and J ends lost 2 bases and 6 bases respectively, with 7 bases between them. This CDR3 region has 13 residues. Germline CDR1 MRHNA, CDR2 SNTAGT.

For the CDR3, the DNA is TGTGCCAGCAGTTTAGGATGGCGGGCCCATTCTTCCACAGATACGCAGTATTTT. This encodes CASSLGWRAHSSTDTQYF. The J gene is TRBJ2-3, the V gene TRBV27; a weak D match, TRBD2 (5 bases). The length of the CDR3 is 18 residues. Trimming shortened V by 2 bases and J by 2 bases, and 20 bases separated the two germline ends. Germline CDR1 is MNHEY and CDR2 is SMNVEV (reference sequence).

The rearrangement uses TRBV6-5 and TRBJ2-7; 7 nucleotides align to TRBD1. The ends lost 4 bases at V and 1 base at J; junction bases unmatched: 7. The CDR3 length is 15 residues. Germline CDR1 MNHEY, CDR2 SVGAGI. The DNA for the CDR3 is TGTGCCAGCAGTTTATCGACGACAGGGTCCTACGAGCAGTACTTC. Its protein is CASSLSTTGSYEQYF.

This chain links TRBV9 with TRBJ2-2; 8 nucleotides line up with TRBD2. The V gene's germline CDR1 is SGDLS and CDR2 YYNGEE. The length of the CDR3 is 16 residues. V gave up 0 bases and J gave up 4 bases; unmatched junction bases: 5. The CDR3 region has the DNA TGTGCCAGCAGCGTAGCACTAGCGGAACCCACCGGGGAGCTGTTTTTT. It codes for CASSVALAEPTGELFF.

The V and J genes are TRBV28 and TRBJ1-5; D gene uncertain. The CDR3 totals 14 residues. Trimming stripped 6 bases from V and 2 bases from J, with 11 bases between. Per germline, CDR1 MDHEN and CDR2 SYDVKM. The chain's CDR3 is CASSPTLRNQPQHF. CDR3 DNA sequence: TGTGCCAGCAGCCCCACGCTCCGCAATCAGCCCCAGCATTTT.

This clone was observed a single time. The rearrangement uses TRBV2 and TRBJ2-7; 10 bases fit TRBD1. V was pared by 7 bases and J by 6 bases, with 12 bases of the junction left unmatched. The CDR3 totals 15 residues. In germline, CDR1 is SNHLY, CDR2 FYNNEI. In nucleotides, the CDR3 is TGTGCCAGCACCCTCCTTGTGGGACAGGGGTCCGAGCAGTACTTC. Residues: CASTLLVGQGSEQYF.